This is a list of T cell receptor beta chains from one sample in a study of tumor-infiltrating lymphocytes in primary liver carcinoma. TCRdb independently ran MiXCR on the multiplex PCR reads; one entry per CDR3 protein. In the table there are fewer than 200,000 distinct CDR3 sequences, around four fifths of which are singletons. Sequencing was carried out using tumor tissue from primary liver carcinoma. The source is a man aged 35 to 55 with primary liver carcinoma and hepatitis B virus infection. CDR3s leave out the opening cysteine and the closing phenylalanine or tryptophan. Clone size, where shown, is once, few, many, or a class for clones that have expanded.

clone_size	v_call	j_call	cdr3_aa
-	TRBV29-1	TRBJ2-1	SGDQRGTRV
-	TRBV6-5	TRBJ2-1	ASSSKRAEIYNERF
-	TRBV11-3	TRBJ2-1	PSSLATGAYYNEQF
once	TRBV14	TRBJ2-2	ASSPTRNTGEPF
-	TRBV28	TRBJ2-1	ASRFELNEQL
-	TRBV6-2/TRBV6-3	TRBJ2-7	ASSYSSIDYFCELY
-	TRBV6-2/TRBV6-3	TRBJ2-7	ASSRGRNGQNFFEQY
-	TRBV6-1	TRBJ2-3	VSSDWVDTQY
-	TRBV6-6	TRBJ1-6	ANSNTGVSPLH
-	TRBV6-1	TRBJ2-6	ASSEAWGRVSSGVIVLT
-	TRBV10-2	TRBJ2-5	ASSDTRPETQY
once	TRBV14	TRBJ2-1	PSSAVAGWVINEQF
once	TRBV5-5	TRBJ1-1	ASSHNSQRNNEAF